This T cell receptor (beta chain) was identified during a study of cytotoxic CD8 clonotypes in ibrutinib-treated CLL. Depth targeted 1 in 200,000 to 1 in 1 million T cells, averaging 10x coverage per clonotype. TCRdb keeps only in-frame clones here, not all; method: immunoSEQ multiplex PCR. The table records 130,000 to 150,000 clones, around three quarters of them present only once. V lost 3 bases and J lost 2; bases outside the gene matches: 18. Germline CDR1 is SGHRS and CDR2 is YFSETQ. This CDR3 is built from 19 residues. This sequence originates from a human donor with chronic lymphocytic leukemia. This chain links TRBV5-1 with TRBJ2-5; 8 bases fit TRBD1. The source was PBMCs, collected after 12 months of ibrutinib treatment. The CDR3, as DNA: TGCGCCAGCAGCTCGGACAGGGTTAGCCCCTGGGGCTCGCAAGAGACCCAGTACTTC. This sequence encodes CASSSDRVSPWGSQETQYF.